This T cell receptor beta chain was captured by sequencing in a study of technical replicates of blood from a few donors. V lost 2 bases, J lost 5 bases, and 18 bases stayed unmatched. Germline V gives CDR1 SGHTA, CDR2 FQGNSA. This CDR3 comprises 18 residues. The repertoire was sequenced with immunoSEQ multiplex PCR; TCRdb's copy has only in-frame clones and lacks some. The table includes 84,000 or so clones, around 94% detected once. This clone appeared a single time. This chain connects TRBV7-2 to TRBJ2-7, with TRBD2 matching over 7 bases. The receptor was derived from a human donor in good health. Source material: T cells isolated from PBMCs. CDR3 region: CASSLFPPGYGTIHEQYF. The CDR3 DNA reads as TGTGCCAGCAGCTTATTCCCCCCGGGGTACGGGACTATTCACGAGCAGTACTTC.